This is a list of T cell receptor beta chains from one sample in a study of control samples from healthy donors and cancer patients. Clones were sequenced by immunoSEQ multiplex PCR, and TCRdb holds only the in-frame ones, with some missing. The sample carries some 150,000 clones, around 93% recorded once. Sequenced sample: blood. All receptors come from a woman aged 55-69 years in good health. CDR3s include the opening cysteine and the closing phenylalanine or tryptophan. A D gene is named only where the DNA matches it firmly. The size field is filled for only some rows; it gives once, few, many or a size class.

v_gene	abundance	d_gene	j_gene	CDR3aa	CDR3nt
TRBV7-2	NA	NA	TRBJ1-1	CASSRGGGNTEAFF	TGTGCCAGCAGCCGGGGCGGGGGGAACACTGAAGCTTTCTTT
TRBV7-9	NA	TRBD2	TRBJ2-5	CASSSGTIVQETQYF	TGTGCCAGCAGCTCCGGGACTATCGTTCAAGAGACCCAGTACTTC
TRBV15	NA	NA	TRBJ2-3	CATSRDPKRVLRADTQYF	TGTGCCACCAGCAGAGATCCGAAGAGGGTACTAAGGGCAGATACGCAGTATTTT
TRBV7-2	NA	NA	TRBJ1-2	CASSLAADSNYGYTF	TGTGCCAGCAGCTTAGCGGCGGATAGTAACTATGGCTACACCTTC
TRBV11-2	NA	NA	TRBJ2-1	CASSPRGARHGDEQFF	TGTGCCAGCAGCCCGCGCGGGGCGCGGCATGGGGATGAGCAGTTCTTC
TRBV5-1	NA	NA	TRBJ2-7	CASSARFNSYEQYF	TGCGCCAGCAGCGCTCGATTTAACTCCTACGAGCAGTACTTC
TRBV7-2	NA	TRBD1	TRBJ1-5	CASSLTGGLINSNQPQHF	TGTGCCAGCAGCCTCACAGGGGGCCTGATAAATAGCAATCAGCCCCAGCATTTT
TRBV2	NA	NA	TRBJ1-1	CASSMTETEAFF	TGTGCCAGCAGTATGACAGAAACTGAAGCTTTCTTT
TRBV3-1/TRBV3-2	NA	TRBD2	TRBJ2-3	CASSQELAGGRDTQYF	TGTGCCAGCAGCCAAGAATTAGCGGGGGGGAGAGATACGCAGTATTTT
TRBV6-4	NA	NA	TRBJ1-1	CASSEQGLNTEAFF	TGTGCCAGCAGTGAACAGGGACTCAACACTGAAGCTTTCTTT
TRBV4-3	NA	TRBD1	TRBJ1-1	CASSQDHDTPTGGNTEAFF	TGCGCCAGCAGCCAAGATCACGACACCCCGACAGGGGGTAACACTGAAGCTTTCTTT
TRBV6-6	NA	TRBD2	TRBJ2-1	CASSSPFRGEWFF	TGTGCCAGCAGTTCCCCCTTTCGGGGGGAGTGGTTCTTC
TRBV5-1	NA	NA	TRBJ1-1	CASSLDFGEAFF	TGCGCCAGCAGCTTGGACTTCGGGGAAGCTTTCTTT
TRBV5-1	NA	NA	TRBJ2-5	CASSSQETQYF	TGCGCCAGCAGCTCTCAAGAGACCCAGTACTTC
TRBV6-5	NA	TRBD1	TRBJ1-4	CASSYSGQSHEKLFF	TGTGCCAGCAGTTACTCGGGACAGTCCCATGAAAAACTGTTTTTT
TRBV2	NA	NA	TRBJ1-5	CASSGGTPNNQPQHF	TGTGCCAGCAGTGGCGGGACTCCGAACAATCAGCCCCAGCATTTT
TRBV7-2	NA	NA	TRBJ2-1	CASCLAATGNEQFF	TGTGCCAGCTGTTTAGCGGCCACCGGCAATGAGCAGTTCTTC
TRBV2	NA	TRBD1	TRBJ1-5	CASSGDRGSQPQHF	TGTGCCAGCAGCGGGGACAGGGGAAGTCAGCCCCAGCATTTT
TRBV7-2	NA	NA	TRBJ1-1	CASSSNGNTEAFF	TGTGCCAGCAGCTCCAATGGGAACACTGAAGCTTTCTTT
TRBV18	NA	NA	TRBJ1-2	CASSPGSSNYGYTF	TGTGCCAGCTCACCCGGCAGTTCAAACTATGGCTACACCTTC
TRBV2	NA	NA	TRBJ1-5	CASSDFTGPLGNQPQHF	TGTGCCAGCAGTGATTTCACAGGGCCCCTGGGCAATCAGCCCCAGCATTTT
TRBV5-8	NA	NA	TRBJ1-2	CASSPDYGYTF	TGTGCCAGCAGCCCTGACTATGGCTACACCTTC
TRBV6-5	few	TRBD1	TRBJ1-4	CASSRQGNGNEKLFF	TGTGCCAGCAGTCGACAGGGTAACGGGAATGAAAAACTGTTTTTT
TRBV7-2	NA	NA	TRBJ1-6	CASSRGVVYNSPLHF	TGTGCCAGCAGCCGGGGGGTCGTCTATAATTCACCCCTCCACTTT
TRBV5-4	NA	TRBD1	TRBJ2-2	CASSLEEGARGTGELFF	TGTGCCAGCAGCTTGGAAGAGGGGGCTAGGGGCACCGGGGAGCTGTTTTTT
TRBV19	NA	NA	TRBJ1-6	CASSIRGPGDSPLHF	TGTGCCAGTAGTATAAGGGGACCTGGGGATTCACCCCTCCACTTT
TRBV5-8	NA	NA	TRBJ1-5	CASTRFGTSNQPQHF	TGTGCCAGCACCCGTTTTGGTACGAGCAATCAGCCCCAGCATTTT
TRBV12-3/TRBV12-4	NA	TRBD1	TRBJ1-2	CASSIHRGHGYTF	TGTGCCAGCAGTATACACAGGGGACATGGCTACACCTTC
TRBV3-1/TRBV3-2	NA	NA	TRBJ1-5	CASSNSQLPSNQPQHF	TGTGCCAGCAGCAACTCCCAGCTACCGAGCAATCAGCCCCAGCATTTT
TRBV5-1	NA	TRBD1	TRBJ2-7	CASSFDRAYSYEQYF	TGCGCCAGCAGCTTCGACAGGGCCTACTCCTACGAGCAGTACTTC
TRBV27	once	TRBD1	TRBJ1-2	CASRRQGGNYGYTF	TGTGCCAGCAGACGACAGGGGGGGAACTATGGCTACACCTTC
TRBV7-9	NA	NA	TRBJ1-2	CASSFRGANYGYTF	TGTGCCAGCAGCTTTAGGGGGGCAAACTATGGCTACACCTTC
TRBV7-8	NA	NA	TRBJ2-5	CASSPRGETQYF	TGTGCCAGCAGCCCCAGGGGAGAGACCCAGTACTTC
TRBV25-1	NA	NA	TRBJ2-3	CASSDPSGSTDTQYF	TGTGCCAGCAGTGACCCTTCCGGGAGCACAGATACGCAGTATTTT
TRBV2	NA	NA	TRBJ1-1	CAISTSMFPMNTEAFF	TGTGCCATCTCTACTAGTATGTTCCCTATGAACACTGAAGCTTTCTTT
TRBV3-1/TRBV3-2	NA	NA	TRBJ2-1	CASSWVESGNEQFF	TGTGCCAGCAGCTGGGTGGAATCGGGGAATGAGCAGTTCTTC
TRBV7-2	NA	TRBD1	TRBJ2-5	CASSFYRGGETQYF	TGTGCCAGCAGCTTTTACAGGGGTGGGGAGACCCAGTACTTC
TRBV9	NA	NA	TRBJ1-2	CASSGGLSAAYGYTF	TGTGCCAGCAGCGGTGGACTATCTGCGGCGTATGGCTACACCTTC
TRBV2	NA	TRBD1	TRBJ1-2	CASSEARGRGDYGYTF	TGTGCCAGCAGTGAAGCGCGCGGCAGGGGGGACTATGGCTACACCTTC
TRBV2	NA	NA	TRBJ1-1	CASSKSGYSTEAFF	TGTGCCAGCAGCAAGTCGGGGTATAGTACTGAAGCTTTCTTT
TRBV5-8	NA	NA	TRBJ1-1	CASSFHPPNTEAFF	TGTGCCAGCAGCTTTCACCCACCGAACACTGAAGCTTTCTTT
TRBV19	NA	NA	TRBJ1-2	CASGLMTGVHGYTF	TGTGCCAGTGGACTGATGACGGGGGTACATGGCTACACCTTC